This T cell receptor beta chain appears in the sequencing data of a study of blood T cell repertoires in COVID-19. In the study overall: Sources were T cells, B-cell-depleted T cells, or PBMCs; the material itself was cDNA or gDNA.

CDR3 length: 14 residues. J gave up 4 bases and V 4 bases, and 6 bases lay outside the gene matches. The germline V gene encodes CDR1 SGHRS and CDR2 YFSETQ. The data were produced by immunoSEQ multiplex PCR, yet TCRdb's version contains in-frame clones alone and is incomplete. The sample has 300,000 to 400,000 clones, approximately 87% seen once; the top ten hold about 2.3%. The sequence was collected from a woman aged 55-70 years with COVID-19, enrolled during active disease. Sequenced sample: peripheral blood. The V gene is TRBV5-1, the J gene TRBJ1-2; TRBD1 matches 8 bases. CDR3 sequence (DNA): TGCGCCAGCAGCACACAGGGGGAGGGCTATGGCTACACCTTC. It is translated as CASSTQGEGYGYTF.